Presented here are 2 T cell receptor beta chains from one specimen sequenced in a study of technical replicates of blood from a few donors. Using immunoSEQ multiplex PCR, the repertoire was profiled, and TCRdb retains in-frame clones only, with some absent. The sample shows around 80,000 clones, around 94% of them seen only once. Sequenced: T cells isolated from PBMCs. The receptors here all came from a human donor in good health.

V and J are TRBV5-1 and TRBJ2-5; unclear D gene. With 5 bases removed from V and 1 base from J, the gap between germline ends came to 9 bases. The germline CDR1 and CDR2 sequences are SGHRS and YFSETQ. This CDR3 has 13 amino acids. CDR3 in DNA: TGCGCCAGCAGGGAACAGCCCCAAGAGACCCAGTACTTC. Its translation: CASREQPQETQYF.

The V gene is TRBV27, the J gene TRBJ2-7; 10 bases line up with TRBD2. V gave up 6 bases and J gave up 2 bases; unmatched junction bases: 4. Germline-derived CDR1 and CDR2 are MNHEY and SMNVEV (reference sequence). There are 14 residues in the CDR3. The CDR3, as DNA: TGTGCCAGCAGCTCCGGGACTAGCGCCTACGAGCAGTACTTC. Its protein product is CASSSGTSAYEQYF.